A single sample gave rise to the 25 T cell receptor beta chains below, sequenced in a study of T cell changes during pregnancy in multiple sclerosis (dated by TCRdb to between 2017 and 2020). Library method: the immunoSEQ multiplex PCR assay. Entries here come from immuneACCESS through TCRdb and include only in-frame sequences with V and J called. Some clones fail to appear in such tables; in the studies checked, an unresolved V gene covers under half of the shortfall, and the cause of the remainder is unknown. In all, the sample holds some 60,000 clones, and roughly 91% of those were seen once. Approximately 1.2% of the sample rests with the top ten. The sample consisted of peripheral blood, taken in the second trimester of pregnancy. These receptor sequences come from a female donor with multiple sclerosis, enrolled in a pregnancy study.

In DNA form, the CDR3 reads TGCAGCGGATGGACTAGCGGGGGCTTAGGCGAGCAGTACTTC. Residues: CSGWTSGGLGEQYF. The gene calls are TRBV29-1 and TRBJ2-7, with TRBD2 matching 13 bases. V was clipped by 7 bases and J by 6 bases; unmatched bases: 9. The germline V gene encodes CDR1 SQVTM and CDR2 ANQGSEA. CDR3 length: 14 residues.

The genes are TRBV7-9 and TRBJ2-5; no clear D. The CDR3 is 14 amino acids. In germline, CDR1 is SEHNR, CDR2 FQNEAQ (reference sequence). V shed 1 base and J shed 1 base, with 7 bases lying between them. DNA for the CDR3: TGTGCCAGCAGCTTAGACTACCTCCAAGAGACCCAGTACTTC. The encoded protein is CASSLDYLQETQYF.

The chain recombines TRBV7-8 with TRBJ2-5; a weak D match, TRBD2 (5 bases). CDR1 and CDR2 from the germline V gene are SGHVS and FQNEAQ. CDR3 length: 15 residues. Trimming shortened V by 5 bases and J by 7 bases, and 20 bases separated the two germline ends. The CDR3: CASSPRASREGTQYF. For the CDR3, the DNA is TGTGCCAGCAGCCCCCGTGCCAGCCGGGAAGGGACCCAGTACTTC.

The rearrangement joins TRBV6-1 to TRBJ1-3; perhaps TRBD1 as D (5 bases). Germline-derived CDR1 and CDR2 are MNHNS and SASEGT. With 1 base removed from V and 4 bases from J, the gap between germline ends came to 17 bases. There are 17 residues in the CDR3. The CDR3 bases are TGTGCCAGCAGTGAAGTACCCCCACCCCAGGGCGGAAACACCATATATTTT. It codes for CASSEVPPPQGGNTIYF.

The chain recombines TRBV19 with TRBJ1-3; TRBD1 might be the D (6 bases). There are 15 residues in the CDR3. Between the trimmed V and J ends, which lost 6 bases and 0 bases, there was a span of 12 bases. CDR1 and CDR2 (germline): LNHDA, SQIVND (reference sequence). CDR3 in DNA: TGTGCCAGTAGGCTAACAGGGACCTCTGGAAACACCATATATTTT. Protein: CASRLTGTSGNTIYF.

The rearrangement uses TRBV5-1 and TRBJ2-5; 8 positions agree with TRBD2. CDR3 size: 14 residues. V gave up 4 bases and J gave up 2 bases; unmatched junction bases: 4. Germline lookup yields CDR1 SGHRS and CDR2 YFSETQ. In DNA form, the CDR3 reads TGCGCCAGCAGCGCCGGGAGGGCGCAAGAGACCCAGTACTTC. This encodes CASSAGRAQETQYF.

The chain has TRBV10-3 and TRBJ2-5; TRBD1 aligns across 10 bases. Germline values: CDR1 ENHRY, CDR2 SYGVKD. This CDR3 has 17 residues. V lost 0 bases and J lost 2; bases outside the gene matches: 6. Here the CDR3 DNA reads TGTGCCATCAGTGAGTCAGGTGGGACAGGGGTTCAAGAGACCCAGTACTTC. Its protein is CAISESGGTGVQETQYF.

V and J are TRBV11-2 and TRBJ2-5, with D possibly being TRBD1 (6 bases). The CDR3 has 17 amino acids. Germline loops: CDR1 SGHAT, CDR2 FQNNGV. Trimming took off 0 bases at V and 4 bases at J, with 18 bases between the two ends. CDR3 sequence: CASSLDRGHTGRETQYF. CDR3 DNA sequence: TGTGCCAGCAGCTTAGACCGGGGACACACAGGGCGAGAGACCCAGTACTTC.

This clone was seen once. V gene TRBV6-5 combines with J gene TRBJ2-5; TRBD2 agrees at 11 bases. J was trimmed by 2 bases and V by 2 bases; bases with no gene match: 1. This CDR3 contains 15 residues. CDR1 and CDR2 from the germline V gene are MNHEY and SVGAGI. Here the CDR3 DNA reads TGTGCCAGCAGTTACCGGACTAGCGGGCAAGAGACCCAGTACTTC. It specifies CASSYRTSGQETQYF.

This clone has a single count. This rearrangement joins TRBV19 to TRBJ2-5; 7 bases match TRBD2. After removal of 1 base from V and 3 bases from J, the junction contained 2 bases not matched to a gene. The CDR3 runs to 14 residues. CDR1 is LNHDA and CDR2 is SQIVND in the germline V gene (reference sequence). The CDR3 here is CASSIALAEETQYF. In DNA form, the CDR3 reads TGTGCCAGTAGTATAGCTCTAGCGGAAGAGACCCAGTACTTC.

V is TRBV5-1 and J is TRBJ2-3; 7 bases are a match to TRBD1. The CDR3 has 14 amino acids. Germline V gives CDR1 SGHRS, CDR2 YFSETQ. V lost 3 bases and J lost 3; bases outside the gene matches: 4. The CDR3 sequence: CASSSQGDTDTQYF. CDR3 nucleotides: TGCGCCAGCAGCTCTCAGGGGGATACAGATACGCAGTATTTT.

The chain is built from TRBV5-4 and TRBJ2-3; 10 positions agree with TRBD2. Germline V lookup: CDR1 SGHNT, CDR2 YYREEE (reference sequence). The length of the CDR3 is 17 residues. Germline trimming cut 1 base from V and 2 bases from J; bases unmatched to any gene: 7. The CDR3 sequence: CASSLPSGGPYTDTQYF. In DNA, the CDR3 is TGTGCCAGCAGCTTGCCTAGCGGGGGACCCTACACAGATACGCAGTATTTT.

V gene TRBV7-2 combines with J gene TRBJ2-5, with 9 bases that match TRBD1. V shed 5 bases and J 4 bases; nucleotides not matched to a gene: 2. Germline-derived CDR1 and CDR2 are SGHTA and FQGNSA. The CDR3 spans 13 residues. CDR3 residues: CASSPGQGETQYF. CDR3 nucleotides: TGTGCCAGCAGCCCGGGACAGGGAGAGACCCAGTACTTC.

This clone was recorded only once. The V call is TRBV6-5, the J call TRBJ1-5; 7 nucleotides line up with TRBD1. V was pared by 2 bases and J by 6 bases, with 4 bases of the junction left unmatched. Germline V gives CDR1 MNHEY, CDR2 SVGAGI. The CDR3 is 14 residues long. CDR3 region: CASSYRGLGQPQHF. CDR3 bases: TGTGCCAGCAGTTACAGGGGGCTGGGTCAGCCCCAGCATTTT.

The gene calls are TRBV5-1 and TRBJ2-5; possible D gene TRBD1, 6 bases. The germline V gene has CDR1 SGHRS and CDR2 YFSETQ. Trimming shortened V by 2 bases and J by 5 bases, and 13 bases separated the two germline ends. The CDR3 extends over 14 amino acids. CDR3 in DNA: TGCGCCAGCAGCTTAAATACAGGGTCGGAGACCCAGTACTTC. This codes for CASSLNTGSETQYF.

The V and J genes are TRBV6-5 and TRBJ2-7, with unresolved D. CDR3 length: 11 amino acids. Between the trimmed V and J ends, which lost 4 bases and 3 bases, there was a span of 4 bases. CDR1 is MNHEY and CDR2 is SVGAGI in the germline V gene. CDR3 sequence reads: CASSSLYEQYF. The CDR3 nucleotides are TGTGCCAGCAGTTCACTCTACGAGCAGTACTTC.

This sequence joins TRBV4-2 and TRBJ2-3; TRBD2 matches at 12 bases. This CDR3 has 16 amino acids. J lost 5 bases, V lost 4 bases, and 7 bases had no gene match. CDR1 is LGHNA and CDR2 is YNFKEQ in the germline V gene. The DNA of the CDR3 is TGTGCCAGCAGCCTAATCCTAGCGGGGGGGCGAGATACGCAGTATTTT. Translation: CASSLILAGGRDTQYF.

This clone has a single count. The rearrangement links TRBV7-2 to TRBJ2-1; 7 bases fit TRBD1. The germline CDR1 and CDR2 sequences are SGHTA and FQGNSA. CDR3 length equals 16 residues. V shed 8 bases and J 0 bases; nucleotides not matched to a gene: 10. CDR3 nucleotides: TGTGCCAGCTTGAGCCACAGGGGTTACTCCTACAATGAGCAGTTCTTC. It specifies CASLSHRGYSYNEQFF.

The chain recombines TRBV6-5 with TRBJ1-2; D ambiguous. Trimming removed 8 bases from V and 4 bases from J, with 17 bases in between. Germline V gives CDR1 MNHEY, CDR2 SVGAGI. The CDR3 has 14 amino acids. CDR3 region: CASAQAINSYGYTF. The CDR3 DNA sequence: TGTGCCAGCGCGCAGGCGATTAACTCCTATGGCTACACCTTC.

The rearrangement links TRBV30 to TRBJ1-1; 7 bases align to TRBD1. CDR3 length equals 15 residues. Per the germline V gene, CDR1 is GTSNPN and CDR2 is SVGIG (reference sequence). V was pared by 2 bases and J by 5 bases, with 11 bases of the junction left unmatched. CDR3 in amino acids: CAWSTGMQGVTEAFF. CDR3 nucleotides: TGTGCCTGGAGTACGGGGATGCAGGGGGTGACTGAAGCTTTCTTT. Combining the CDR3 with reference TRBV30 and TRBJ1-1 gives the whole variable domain SQTIHQWPATLVQPVGSPLSLECTVEGTSNPNLYWYRQAAGRGLQLLFYSVGIGQISSEVPQNLSASRPQDRQFILSSKKLLLSDSGFYLCAWSTGMQGVTEAFFGQGTRLTVV.

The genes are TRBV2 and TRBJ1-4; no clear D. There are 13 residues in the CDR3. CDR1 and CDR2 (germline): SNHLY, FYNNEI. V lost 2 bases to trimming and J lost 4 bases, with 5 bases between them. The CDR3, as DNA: TGTGCCAGCAGTGAAAACGGTAATGAAAAACTGTTTTTT. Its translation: CASSENGNEKLFF.

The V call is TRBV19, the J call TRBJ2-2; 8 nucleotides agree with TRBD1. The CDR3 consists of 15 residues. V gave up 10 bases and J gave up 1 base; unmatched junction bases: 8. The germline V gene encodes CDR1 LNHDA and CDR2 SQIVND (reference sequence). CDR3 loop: CAIRTGKGNTGELFF. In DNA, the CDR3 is TGTGCCATTAGGACAGGGAAAGGGAACACCGGGGAGCTGTTTTTT.

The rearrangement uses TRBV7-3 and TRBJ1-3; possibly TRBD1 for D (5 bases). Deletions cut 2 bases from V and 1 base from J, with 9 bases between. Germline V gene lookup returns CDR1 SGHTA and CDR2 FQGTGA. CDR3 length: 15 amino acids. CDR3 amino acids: CASSLQGKSGNTIYF. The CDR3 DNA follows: TGTGCCAGCAGCTTACAGGGTAAGTCTGGAAACACCATATATTTT.

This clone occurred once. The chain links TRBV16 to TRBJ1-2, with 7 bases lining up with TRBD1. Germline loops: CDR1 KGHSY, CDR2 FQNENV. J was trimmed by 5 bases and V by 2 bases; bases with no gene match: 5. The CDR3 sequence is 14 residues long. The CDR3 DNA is TGTGCCAGCAGCCAACGGACAGGCATTTATGGCTACACCTTC. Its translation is CASSQRTGIYGYTF.

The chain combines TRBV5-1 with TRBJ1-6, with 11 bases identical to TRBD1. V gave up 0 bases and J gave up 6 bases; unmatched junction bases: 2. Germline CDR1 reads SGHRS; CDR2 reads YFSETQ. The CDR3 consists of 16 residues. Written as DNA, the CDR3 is TGCGCCAGCAGCTTGGAGGGACAGGGGGTTAATTCACCCCTCCACTTT. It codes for CASSLEGQGVNSPLHF.